Reported below is one T cell receptor (beta chain). This entry is derived from a study of CDR3 diversity in severe acne. From the PCR reads, TCRdb called clonotypes with MiXCR, one entry per CDR3 protein. The sample lists over 90,000 distinct CDR3 sequences, about half occurring once. V lost 3 bases to trimming and J lost 3 bases; unmatched junction nucleotides: 10. From germline, CDR1 is SGHRS and CDR2 YFSETQ. This CDR3 is 16 amino acids long. Sequencing was carried out using blood. The chain combines TRBV5-1 with TRBJ2-7; TRBD1 matches 9 bases. The clonotype originates from a male donor with acne. CDR3 residues: CASSSGQGIGNYEQYF. The CDR3 region has the DNA TGCGCCAGCAGCTCGGGACAGGGTATAGGGAACTACGAGCAGTACTTC.